What follows describes a single T cell receptor (beta chain). No cognate antigen has been identified for it. Per-base qualities were not stored, and no clone one base away is much larger. This sample was included in a study of T cells in Graves' hyperthyroidism and ophthalmopathy (dated by TCRdb to about 2019). Looking at the study overall: Peripheral blood samples were taken at initial diagnosis, before any treatment was given. In addition, the study compared T-cell repertoires in thyroid tissue and in blood from roughly six Graves' hyperthyroidism patients. Once sampling was done, hyperthyroidism patients were given methimazole at a starting dose of 30 mg daily, whereas ophthalmopathy patients were given high-dose intravenous methylprednisolone. The paper reports TCR Vbeta CDR3 sequencing of 140 or so peripheral blood samples: 40 or so ophthalmopathy, under 80 hyperthyroidism and approximately 17 progressor patients. To identify TCR V-J signatures that set the groups apart, the researchers used a discovery cohort of more than 95 patients, made up of 43 with Graves' ophthalmopathy and 57 with stable Graves' hyperthyroidism. For training and testing, the 100 or so patients in the discovery cohort were randomly divided in a 7:3 ratio. Prospective prediction of ophthalmopathy was tested in an independent validation cohort consisting of fewer than 20 hyperthyroidism patients and 17 patients who later progressed to ophthalmopathy. Paper-wide results and their limitations: A 13 V-J signature model separated ophthalmopathy from stable hyperthyroidism, with 87.88% sensitivity and approximately 81% specificity in cross-validation and 80%/75% in testing. Most expanded thyroid clonotypes (frequency above 0.001) were also found in blood, which suggests that blood repertoires may mirror thyroid immune responses. In validation, the model predicted progression to ophthalmopathy with roughly 70% sensitivity and 72% to 85% specificity, a median of about 6.7 months before onset. Sample size was not statistically predetermined, and blinding of investigators to group allocation was not performed.

Ophthalmopathy patients had moderately to severely active disease, with a Clinical Activity Score of 3 or more, a NOSPECS grade of 4 or more, and a disease duration of less than 3 months. Exclusion was applied to patients with uncontrolled infections, other autoimmune diseases, pregnancy or lactation. Diagnoses relied on clinical symptoms, serum thyroxine and TRAb, thyroid ultrasound and orbital computed tomography. PBMCs were isolated from more than 8 ml of fresh peripheral blood by Ficoll-Paque density gradient centrifugation. Total RNA was extracted with Trizol reagent, and quality was checked on an Agilent 2100 Bioanalyzer. The TCR beta CDR3 regions were amplified from the RNA transcripts. The TCR CDR3 was subjected to a first round of RT-PCR using the HTBI primer set and the Qiagen OneStep RT-PCR kit. Libraries were constructed in a second round of multiplex PCR, after which size selection and purification were performed. The libraries were sequenced on an Illumina HiSeq2000 using paired-end 100 bp reads. The paper's processing steps were these. SOAPnuke was used to process the raw data, throwing out any read that contained adapters or uncalled bases, had a mean Phred below 15, or lacked an exact constant-primer or identifier match. High-quality paired reads were merged with COPE v1.2.5, and unique nucleotide sequences were defined as clonotypes. Clonotypes were aligned to IMGT TRBV, TRBD and TRBJ reference segments using MiTCR v1.1. The analysis included only V-J combinations with a frequency above 0.0001, which together covered over 98% of the repertoires. A TCS score was defined as the ratio between F50 (clonal expansion) and ExV (chaos), using BLOSUM62-based TCRdist between CDR3 peptides within each V-J. Welch's t-statistics and random forest reduced roughly 540 V-J features to 10 to 15, which were used in a naive Bayes classifier (R e1071). TCRdb trimmed public reads at Q25 via fastp, called clones via MiXCR and kept in-frame beta chains. CDR3 protein sequences are deduplicated, and each keeps its most common genes and DNA. V and J calls and clone size were set by TCRdb, not the authors. For this sample the table gives around 600,000 distinct CDR3 sequences, of which more than 12% were detected only once. About 12% of the sample belongs to the ten largest clones.

The cysteine opens and the phenylalanine closes a CDR3 of 13 amino acids. Just the 39-base CDR3 DNA is kept, in frame starting at base 1. V was cut back by 5 bases and J by 9 bases, leaving a gap of 11 bases between them. Via the germline V gene, CDR1 is MNHEY and CDR2 SVGEGT. The V and J segments used are TRBV6-2 or TRBV6-3 and TRBJ1-6; the D segment could be TRBD1, given 5 matching bases. The receptor was isolated from a woman aged 50 to 60 with Graves' ophthalmopathy. Material: blood. The CDR3 has the sequence CASSPTGGSPLHF. The DNA reads as follows: TGTGCCAGCAGTCCTACCGGGGGTTCACCCCTCCACTTT.